This T cell receptor beta chain is from a study of T-cell memory formation after mild COVID-19. A word on this clonotype: Its specificity is not known.

Findings and limits, study-wide: For contracting clones, CD4+ ones sat mainly in CM and EM, CD8+ in EMRA. The authors left the SARS-CoV-2 specificity of second-wave clones peaking on day 37 unconfirmed. Later expanders leaned toward CD4+, whereas clones contracting from day 15 to 85 were balanced CD4/CD8.

TCR alpha and TCR beta cDNA libraries carrying sample barcodes and UMIs came from 5'RACE with constant-segment primers. TCRdb called the 5' RACE reads again in MiXCR, with one record for every CDR3 protein. The repertoire holds roughly 560,000 distinct CDR3 sequences, roughly 22% seen once, with 12% in the top ten. Sample: PBMCs or a T cell subset sorted from them (not recorded which). The source of this sequence is an adult woman who had mild COVID-19 (a few samples of this study predate the infection). Cell type and time point are not known.

The CDR3, as DNA: TGCGCCAGCAGCCAGGGGGTCCAATCATCCTACGAGCAGTACTTC. It encodes CASSQGVQSSYEQYF. V gene TRBV4-3 combines with J gene TRBJ2-7, with D perhaps given as TRBD1 or TRBD2 (5 bases each). CDR1 LGHNA and CDR2 YSLEER come from the germline V gene. The ends were cut back, 3 bases at V and 1 base at J, with 13 bases in the middle. The CDR3 is made up of 15 amino acids.